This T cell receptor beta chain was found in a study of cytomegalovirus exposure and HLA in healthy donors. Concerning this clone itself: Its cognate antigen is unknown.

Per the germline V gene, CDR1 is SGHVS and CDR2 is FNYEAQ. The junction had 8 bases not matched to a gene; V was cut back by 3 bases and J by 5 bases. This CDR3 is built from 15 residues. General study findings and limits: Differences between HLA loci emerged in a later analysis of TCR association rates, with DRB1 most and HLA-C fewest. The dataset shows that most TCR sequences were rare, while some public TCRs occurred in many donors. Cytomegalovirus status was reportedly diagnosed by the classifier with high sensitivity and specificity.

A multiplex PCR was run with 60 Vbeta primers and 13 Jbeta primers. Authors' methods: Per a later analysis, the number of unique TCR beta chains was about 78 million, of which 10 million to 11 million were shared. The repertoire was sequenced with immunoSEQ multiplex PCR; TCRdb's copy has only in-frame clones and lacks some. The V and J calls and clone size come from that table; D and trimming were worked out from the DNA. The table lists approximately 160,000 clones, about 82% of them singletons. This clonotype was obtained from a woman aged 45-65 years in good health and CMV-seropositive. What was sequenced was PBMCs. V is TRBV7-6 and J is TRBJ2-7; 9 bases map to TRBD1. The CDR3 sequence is CASSFPGQGFDEQYF. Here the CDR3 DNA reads TGTGCCAGCAGCTTTCCGGGACAGGGCTTCGACGAGCAGTACTTC.